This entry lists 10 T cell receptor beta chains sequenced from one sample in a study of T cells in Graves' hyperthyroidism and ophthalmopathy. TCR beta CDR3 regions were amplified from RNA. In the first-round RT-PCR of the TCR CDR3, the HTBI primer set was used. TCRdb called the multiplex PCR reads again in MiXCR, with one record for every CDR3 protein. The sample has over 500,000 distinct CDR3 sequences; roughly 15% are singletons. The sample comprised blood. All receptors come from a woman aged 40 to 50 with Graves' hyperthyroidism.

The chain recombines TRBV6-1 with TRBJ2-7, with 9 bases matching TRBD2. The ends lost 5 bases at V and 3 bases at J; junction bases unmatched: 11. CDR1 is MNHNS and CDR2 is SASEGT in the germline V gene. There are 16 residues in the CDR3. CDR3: CASSYDAGGFNYEQYF. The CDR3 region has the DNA TGTGCCAGCAGTTACGACGCGGGAGGGTTTAACTACGAGCAGTACTTC.

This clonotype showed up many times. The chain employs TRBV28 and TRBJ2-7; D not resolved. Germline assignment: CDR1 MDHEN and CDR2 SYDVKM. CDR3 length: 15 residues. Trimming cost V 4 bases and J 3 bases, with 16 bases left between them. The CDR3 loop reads CASSSNTADRYEQYF. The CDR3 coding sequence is TGTGCCAGCAGTTCCAATACGGCGGACCGCTACGAGCAGTACTTC.

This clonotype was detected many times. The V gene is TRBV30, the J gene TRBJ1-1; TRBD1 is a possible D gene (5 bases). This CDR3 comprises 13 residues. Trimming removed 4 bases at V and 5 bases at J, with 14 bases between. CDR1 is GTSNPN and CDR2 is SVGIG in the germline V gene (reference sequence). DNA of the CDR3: TGTGCCTGGAAGCTGGGGGGGGGGACTGAAGCTTTCTTT. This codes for CAWKLGGGTEAFF.

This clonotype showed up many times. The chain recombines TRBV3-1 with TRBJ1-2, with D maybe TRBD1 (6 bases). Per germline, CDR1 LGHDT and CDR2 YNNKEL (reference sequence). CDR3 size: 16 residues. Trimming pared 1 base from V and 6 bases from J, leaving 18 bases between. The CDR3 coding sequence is TGTGCCAGCAGCCAAGGTTGGACAGTGCCGTACGATGGCTACACCTTC. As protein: CASSQGWTVPYDGYTF.

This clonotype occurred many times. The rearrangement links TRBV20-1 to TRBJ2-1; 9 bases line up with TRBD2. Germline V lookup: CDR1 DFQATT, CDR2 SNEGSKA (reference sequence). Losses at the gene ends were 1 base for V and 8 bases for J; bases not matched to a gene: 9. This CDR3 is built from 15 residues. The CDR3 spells CSARVVVAGVDEQFF. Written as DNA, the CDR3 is TGCAGTGCTAGAGTAGTGGTAGCGGGAGTCGATGAGCAGTTCTTC.

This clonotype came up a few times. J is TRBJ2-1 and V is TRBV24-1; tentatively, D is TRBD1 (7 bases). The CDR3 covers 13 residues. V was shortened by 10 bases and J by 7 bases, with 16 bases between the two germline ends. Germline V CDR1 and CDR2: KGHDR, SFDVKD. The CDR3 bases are TGTGCCACAGGCAGGGGGAGCGGGAATGAGCAGTTCTTC. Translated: CATGRGSGNEQFF.

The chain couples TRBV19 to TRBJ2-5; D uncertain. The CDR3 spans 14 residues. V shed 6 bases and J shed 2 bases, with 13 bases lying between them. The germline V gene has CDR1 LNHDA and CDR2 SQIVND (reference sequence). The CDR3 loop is CASSPSRTQETQYF. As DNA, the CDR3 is TGTGCCAGTAGCCCCTCGAGGACGCAAGAGACCCAGTACTTC.

The CDR3 region has the DNA TGCAGCGTCGTTACTAGCGGGAGGGCCGCAGATACGCAGTATTTT. Its translation: CSVVTSGRAADTQYF. The chain uses TRBV29-1 and TRBJ2-3; 13 bases fit TRBD2. Germline V gene data show CDR1 as SQVTM and CDR2 as ANQGSEA. The CDR3 contains 15 residues. V was clipped by 6 bases and J by 4 bases; unmatched bases: 7.

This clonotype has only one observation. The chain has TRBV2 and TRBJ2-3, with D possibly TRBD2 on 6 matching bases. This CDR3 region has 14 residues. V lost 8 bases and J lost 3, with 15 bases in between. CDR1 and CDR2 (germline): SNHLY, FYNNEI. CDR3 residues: CASGPGEATDTQYF. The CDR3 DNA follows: TGTGCCAGCGGGCCGGGAGAGGCTACAGATACGCAGTATTTT.

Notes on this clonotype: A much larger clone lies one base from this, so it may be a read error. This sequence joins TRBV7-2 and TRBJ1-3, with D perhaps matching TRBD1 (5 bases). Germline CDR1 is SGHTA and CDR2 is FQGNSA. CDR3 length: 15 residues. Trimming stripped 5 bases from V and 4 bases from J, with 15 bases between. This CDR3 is CASSRRGRDGNTIYF. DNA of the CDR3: TGTGCCAGCAGCCGGCGAGGGAGGGACGGAAACACCATATATTTT. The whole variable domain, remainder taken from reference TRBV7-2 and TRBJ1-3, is GAGVSQSPSNKVTEKGKDVELRCDPISGHTALYWYRQSLGQGLEFLIYFQGNSAPDKSGLPSDRFSAERTGGSVSTLTIQRTQQEDSAVYLCASSRRGRDGNTIYFGEGSWLTVV.